In this sample, the clone carrying this TCR beta chain turned up many times. Its antigen is currently unknown. The data derive from a study of breast tumors, draining lymph nodes, adjacent tissues. Breast cancer patients provided tissue from their axillary draining lymph nodes. Trimming left V 3 bases short and J 2 bases short, with 18 bases between. CDR3 length: 16 residues. From germline, CDR1 is SGHDT and CDR2 YYEEEE. One entry per CDR3 protein, called by TCRdb with MiXCR from the multiplex PCR reads. The sample has more than 85,000 distinct CDR3 sequences, 20% to 25% seen once; the top ten hold roughly 1.2%. Points from the study as a whole: Luminal-like breast cancer showed significantly greater tumor-nontumor repertoire similarity than basal-like breast cancer did. Tumors had less TCR diversity than lymph nodes, more than nontumor tissue. Tumor T cell lymph node origin was a supported hypothesis, not proven.

The specimen was axillary lymph node tissue. The clonotype was recovered from a female donor with breast cancer. Some clones in this sample may be carry-over from other donors' samples. The chain has TRBV5-6 and TRBJ2-7, with D possibly being TRBD1 (6 bases). CDR3 DNA: TGTGCCAGCAGCTCGGTTAGTCGGACAGCTACCTACGAGCAGTACTTC. The encoded protein is CASSSVSRTATYEQYF.